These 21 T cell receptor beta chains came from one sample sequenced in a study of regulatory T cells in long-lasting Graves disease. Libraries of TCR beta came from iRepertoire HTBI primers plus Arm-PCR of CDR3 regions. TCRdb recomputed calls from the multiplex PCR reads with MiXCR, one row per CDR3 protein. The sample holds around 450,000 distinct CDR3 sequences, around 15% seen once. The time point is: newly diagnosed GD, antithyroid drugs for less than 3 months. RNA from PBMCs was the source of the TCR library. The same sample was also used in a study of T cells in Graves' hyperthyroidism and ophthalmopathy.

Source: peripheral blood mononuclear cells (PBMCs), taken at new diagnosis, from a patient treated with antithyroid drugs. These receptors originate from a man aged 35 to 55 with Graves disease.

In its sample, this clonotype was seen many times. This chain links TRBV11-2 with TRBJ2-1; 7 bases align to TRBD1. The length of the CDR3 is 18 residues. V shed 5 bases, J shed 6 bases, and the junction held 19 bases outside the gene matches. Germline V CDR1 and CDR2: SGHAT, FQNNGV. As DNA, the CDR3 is TGTGCCAGCAGCCCCGGACAGGTACTAACGATGGTGGTCAATGAGCAGTTCTTC. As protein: CASSPGQVLTMVVNEQFF. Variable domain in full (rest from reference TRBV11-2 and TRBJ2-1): EAGVAQSPRYKIIEKRQSVAFWCNPISGHATLYWYQQILGQGPKLLIQFQNNGVVDDSQLPKDRFSAERLKGVDSTLKIQPAKLEDSAVYLCASSPGQVLTMVVNEQFFGPGTRLTVL.

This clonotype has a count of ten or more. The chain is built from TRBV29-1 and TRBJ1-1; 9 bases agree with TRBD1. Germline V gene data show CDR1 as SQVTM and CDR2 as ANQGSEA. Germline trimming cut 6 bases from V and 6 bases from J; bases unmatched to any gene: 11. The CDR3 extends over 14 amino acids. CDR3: CSVRLGQGGAEAFF. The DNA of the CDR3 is TGCAGCGTAAGGTTGGGACAGGGTGGCGCTGAAGCTTTCTTT.

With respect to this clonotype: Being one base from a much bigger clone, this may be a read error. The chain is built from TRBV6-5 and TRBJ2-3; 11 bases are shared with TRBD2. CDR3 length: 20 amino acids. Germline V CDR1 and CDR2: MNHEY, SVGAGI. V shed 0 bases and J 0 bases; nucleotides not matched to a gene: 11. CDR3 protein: CASSYSPSGRFHRSTDTQYF. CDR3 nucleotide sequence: TGTGCCAGCAGTTACTCGCCTAGCGGGAGGTTCCATAGGAGCACAGATACGCAGTATTTT.

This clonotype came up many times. The CDR3 loop reads CASSPPRGELFF. Written as DNA, the CDR3 is TGTGCCAGCAGTCCCCCCCGTGGGGAGCTGTTTTTT. The chain carries TRBV28 and TRBJ2-2, with D unresolved. Germline CDR1 reads MDHEN; CDR2 reads SYDVKM. The CDR3 loop spans 12 amino acids. V was cut by 5 bases and J by 8 bases, with 9 bases left in between.

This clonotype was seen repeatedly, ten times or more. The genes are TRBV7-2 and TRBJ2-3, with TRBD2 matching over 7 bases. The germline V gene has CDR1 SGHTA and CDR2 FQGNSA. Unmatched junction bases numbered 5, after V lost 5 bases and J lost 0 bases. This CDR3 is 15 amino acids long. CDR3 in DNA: TGTGCCAGCAGCGTTAGCGGGCTCAGCACAGATACGCAGTATTTT. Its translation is CASSVSGLSTDTQYF.

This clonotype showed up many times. Here the CDR3 DNA reads TGTGCCAGCAGTTACTCGAGACAGGGGGCAAACACAGATACGCAGTATTTT. It encodes CASSYSRQGANTDTQYF. This chain links TRBV6-5 with TRBJ2-3, with 10 bases identical to TRBD1. The germline V gene encodes CDR1 MNHEY and CDR2 SVGAGI. Trimming at V came to 0 bases and at J to 2 bases, leaving 5 bases not matched to a gene. This CDR3 contains 17 residues.

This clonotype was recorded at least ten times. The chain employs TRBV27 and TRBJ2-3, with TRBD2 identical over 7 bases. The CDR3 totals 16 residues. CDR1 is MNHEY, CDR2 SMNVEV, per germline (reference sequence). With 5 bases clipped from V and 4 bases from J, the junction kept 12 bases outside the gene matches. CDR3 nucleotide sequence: TGTGCCAGCAGTCCCTGGGAGGAGCGGGGACCAGATACGCAGTATTTT. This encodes CASSPWEERGPDTQYF.

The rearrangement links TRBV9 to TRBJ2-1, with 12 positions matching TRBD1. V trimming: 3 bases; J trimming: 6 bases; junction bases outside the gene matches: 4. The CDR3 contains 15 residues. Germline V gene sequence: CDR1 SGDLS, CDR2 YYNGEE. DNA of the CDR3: TGTGCCAGCAGCGGGGGACAGGGGGCGGGCAATGAGCAGTTCTTC. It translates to CASSGGQGAGNEQFF.

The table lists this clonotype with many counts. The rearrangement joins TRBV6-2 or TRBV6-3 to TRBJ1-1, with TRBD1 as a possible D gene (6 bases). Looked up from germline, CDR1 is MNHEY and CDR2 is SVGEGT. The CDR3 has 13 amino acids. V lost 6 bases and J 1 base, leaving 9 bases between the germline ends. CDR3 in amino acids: CASSGTKNTEAFF. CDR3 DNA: TGTGCCAGCAGCGGGACAAAGAACACTGAAGCTTTCTTT.

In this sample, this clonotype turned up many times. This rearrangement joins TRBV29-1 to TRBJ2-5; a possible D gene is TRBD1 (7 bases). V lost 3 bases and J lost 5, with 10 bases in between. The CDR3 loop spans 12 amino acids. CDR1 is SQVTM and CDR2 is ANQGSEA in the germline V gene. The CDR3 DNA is TGCAGCGTTGACAGGGGGGTCGAGACCCAGTACTTC. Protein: CSVDRGVETQYF.

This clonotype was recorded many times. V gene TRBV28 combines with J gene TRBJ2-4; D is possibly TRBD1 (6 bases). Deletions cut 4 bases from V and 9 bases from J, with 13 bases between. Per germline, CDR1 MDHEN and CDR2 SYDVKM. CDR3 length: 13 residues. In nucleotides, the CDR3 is TGTGCCAGCAGTTCCCAGGGGTTTGGCATTCAGTACTTC. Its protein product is CASSSQGFGIQYF.

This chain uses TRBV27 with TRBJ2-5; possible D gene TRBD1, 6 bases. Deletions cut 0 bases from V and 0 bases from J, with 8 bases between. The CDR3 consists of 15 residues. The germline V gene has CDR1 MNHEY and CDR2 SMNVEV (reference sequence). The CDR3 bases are TGTGCCAGCAGTTTATCAGGGGGACACCAAGAGACCCAGTACTTC. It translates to CASSLSGGHQETQYF.

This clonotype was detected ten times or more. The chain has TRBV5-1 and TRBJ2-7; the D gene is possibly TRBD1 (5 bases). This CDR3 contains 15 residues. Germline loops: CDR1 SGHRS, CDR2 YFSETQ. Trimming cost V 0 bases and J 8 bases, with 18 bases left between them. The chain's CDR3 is CASSLAQSPGRQQYF. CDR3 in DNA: TGCGCCAGCAGCTTGGCCCAATCCCCAGGGCGGCAGCAGTACTTC.

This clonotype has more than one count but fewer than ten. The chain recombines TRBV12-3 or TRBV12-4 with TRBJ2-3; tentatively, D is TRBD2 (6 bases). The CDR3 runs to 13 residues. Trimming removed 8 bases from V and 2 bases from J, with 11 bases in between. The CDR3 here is CASGSGNTDTQYF. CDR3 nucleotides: TGTGCCAGCGGTAGCGGCAACACAGATACGCAGTATTTT.

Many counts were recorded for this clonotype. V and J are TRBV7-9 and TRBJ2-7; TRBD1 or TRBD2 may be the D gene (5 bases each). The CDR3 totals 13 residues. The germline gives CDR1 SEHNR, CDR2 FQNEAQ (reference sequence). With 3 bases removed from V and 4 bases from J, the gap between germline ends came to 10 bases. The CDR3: CASSFPGAYEQYF. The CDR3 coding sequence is TGTGCCAGCAGCTTTCCCGGGGCTTACGAGCAGTACTTC.

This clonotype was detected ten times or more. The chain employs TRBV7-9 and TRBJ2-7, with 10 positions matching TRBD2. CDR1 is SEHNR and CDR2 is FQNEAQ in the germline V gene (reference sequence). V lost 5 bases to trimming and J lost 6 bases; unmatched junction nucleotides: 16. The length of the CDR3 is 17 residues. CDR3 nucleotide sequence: TGTGCCAGCAGCCCAATAATCCTAGCGGGAGAGCTAGGCGAGCAGTACTTC. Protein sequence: CASSPIILAGELGEQYF. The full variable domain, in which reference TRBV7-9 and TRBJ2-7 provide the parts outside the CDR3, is DTGVSQNPRHKITKRGQNVTFRCDPISEHNRLYWYRQTLGQGPEFLTYFQNEAQLEKSRLLSDRFSAERPKGSFSTLEIQRTEQGDSAMYLCASSPIILAGELGEQYFGPGTRLTVT.

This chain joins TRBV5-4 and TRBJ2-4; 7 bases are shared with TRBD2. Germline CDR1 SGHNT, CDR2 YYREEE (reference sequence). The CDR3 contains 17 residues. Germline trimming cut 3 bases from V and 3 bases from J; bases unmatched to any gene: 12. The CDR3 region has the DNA TGTGCCAGCAGCTCCCTAGCTGCGGGGAGGGGCAAAAACATTCAGTACTTC. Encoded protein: CASSSLAAGRGKNIQYF. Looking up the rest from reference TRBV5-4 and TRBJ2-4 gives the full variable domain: ETGVTQSPTHLIKTRGQQVTLRCSSQSGHNTVSWYQQALGQGPQFIFQYYREEENGRGNFPPRFSGLQFPNYSSELNVNALELDDSALYLCASSSLAAGRGKNIQYFGAGTRLSVL.

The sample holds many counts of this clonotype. The CDR3 protein is CASSLTSVNNEQFF. In DNA, the CDR3 is TGCGCCAGCAGCTTAACTAGCGTAAACAATGAGCAGTTCTTC. V and J are TRBV5-1 and TRBJ2-1, with 7 bases that match TRBD2. The ends lost 2 bases at V and 5 bases at J; junction bases unmatched: 4. Germline values: CDR1 SGHRS, CDR2 YFSETQ. The length of the CDR3 is 14 residues.

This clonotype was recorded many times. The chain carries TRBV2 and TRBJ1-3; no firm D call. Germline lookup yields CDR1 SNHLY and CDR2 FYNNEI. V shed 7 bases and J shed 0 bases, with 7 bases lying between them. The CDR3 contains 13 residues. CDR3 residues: CASNEFSGNTIYF. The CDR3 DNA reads TGTGCCAGCAACGAGTTCTCTGGAAACACCATATATTTT. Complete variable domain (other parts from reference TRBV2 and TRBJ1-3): EPEVTQTPSHQVTQMGQEVILRCVPISNHLYFYWYRQILGQKVEFLVSFYNNEISEKSEIFDDQFSVERPDGSNFTLKIRSTKLEDSAMYFCASNEFSGNTIYFGEGSWLTVV.

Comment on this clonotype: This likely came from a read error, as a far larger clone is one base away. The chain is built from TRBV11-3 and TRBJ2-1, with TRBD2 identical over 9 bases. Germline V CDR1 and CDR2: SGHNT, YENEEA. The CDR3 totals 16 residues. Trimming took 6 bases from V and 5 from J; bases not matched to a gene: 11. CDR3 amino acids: CASRRSSGVTHNEQFF. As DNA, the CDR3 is TGTGCCAGCAGAAGGTCTAGCGGGGTAACCCACAATGAGCAGTTCTTC.

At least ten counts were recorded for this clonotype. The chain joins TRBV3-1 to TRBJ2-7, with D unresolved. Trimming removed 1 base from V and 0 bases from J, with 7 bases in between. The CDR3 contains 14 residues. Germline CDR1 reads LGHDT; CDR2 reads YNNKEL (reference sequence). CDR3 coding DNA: TGTGCCAGCAGCCAAGTCCGCGGCTCCTACGAGCAGTACTTC. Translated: CASSQVRGSYEQYF.